Listed below are T cell receptor beta chains from one sample, sequenced in a study of blood T cell repertoires in COVID-19. TCRdb keeps only in-frame clones here, not all; method: immunoSEQ multiplex PCR. In the table there are some 150,000 clones, about 88% of which are singletons. Sequencing used peripheral blood. Receptors were obtained from a man in his forties with acute or convalescent COVID-19. Both conserved end residues are part of each CDR3. D genes are given only for firm matches. Some rows mark clone size as missing; the rest say once, few, many or name a class of expanded clone.

j_call: TRBJ2-1
v_call: TRBV9
d_call: NA
clone_size: NA
cdr3_aa: CASSVGPPTTYNEQFF
cdr3_nt: TGTGCCAGCAGCGTAGGTCCCCCGACGACTTACAATGAGCAGTTCTTC

j_call: TRBJ2-3
v_call: TRBV6-2/TRBV6-3
d_call: NA
clone_size: NA
cdr3_aa: CASSYSMVVVVTQYF
cdr3_nt: TGTGCCAGCAGTTACTCGATGGTAGTAGTAGTTACGCAGTATTTT

j_call: TRBJ2-1
v_call: TRBV7-3
d_call: TRBD2
clone_size: NA
cdr3_aa: CASSSSGGISYNEQFF
cdr3_nt: TGTGCCAGCAGCTCTAGCGGGGGGATATCCTACAATGAGCAGTTCTTC

j_call: TRBJ2-2
v_call: TRBV24-1
d_call: NA
clone_size: NA
cdr3_aa: CATSDPGTGNRGELFF
cdr3_nt: TGTGCCACCAGTGATCCCGGGACTGGAAACAGAGGGGAGCTGTTTTTT

j_call: TRBJ2-5
v_call: TRBV4-2
d_call: TRBD2
clone_size: NA
cdr3_aa: CASSQVAQRGSQETQYF
cdr3_nt: TGTGCCAGCAGCCAAGTTGCCCAGCGGGGCAGCCAAGAGACCCAGTACTTC

j_call: TRBJ1-5
v_call: TRBV28
d_call: TRBD1
clone_size: NA
cdr3_aa: CASSLPGQGSQPQHF
cdr3_nt: TGTGCCAGCAGTTTACCGGGACAGGGGAGCCAGCCCCAGCATTTT

j_call: TRBJ2-7
v_call: TRBV5-6
d_call: TRBD1
clone_size: NA
cdr3_aa: CASSLSGGTYEQYF
cdr3_nt: TGTGCCAGCAGCTTGTCAGGGGGCACCTACGAGCAGTACTTC

j_call: TRBJ1-4
v_call: TRBV5-5
d_call: TRBD1
clone_size: NA
cdr3_aa: CASSLGLQGGEKLFF
cdr3_nt: TGTGCCAGCAGCTTGGGACTCCAGGGGGGTGAAAAACTGTTTTTT

j_call: TRBJ1-5
v_call: TRBV27
d_call: NA
clone_size: once
cdr3_aa: CASSRTSTGQPQHF
cdr3_nt: TGTGCCAGCAGTCGAACCTCGACCGGGCAGCCCCAGCATTTT

j_call: TRBJ1-2
v_call: TRBV6-5
d_call: NA
clone_size: NA
cdr3_aa: CASSRQTDYGYTF
cdr3_nt: TGTGCCAGCAGCAGACAGACGGACTATGGCTACACCTTC

j_call: TRBJ2-2
v_call: TRBV14
d_call: TRBD2
clone_size: NA
cdr3_aa: CASHRGELRDTGELFF
cdr3_nt: TGTGCCAGTCACCGGGGGGAACTCCGAGACACCGGGGAGCTGTTTTTT

j_call: TRBJ2-7
v_call: TRBV6-5
d_call: TRBD1
clone_size: NA
cdr3_aa: CASKRGQGYEQYF
cdr3_nt: TGTGCCAGCAAGAGGGGACAGGGCTACGAGCAGTACTTC

j_call: TRBJ1-2
v_call: TRBV5-1
d_call: NA
clone_size: NA
cdr3_aa: CASSADQGSYGYTF
cdr3_nt: TGCGCCAGCAGCGCAGACCAGGGCAGCTATGGCTACACCTTC

j_call: TRBJ2-7
v_call: TRBV10-3
d_call: TRBD1
clone_size: NA
cdr3_aa: CATLNRGPSYEQYF
cdr3_nt: TGTGCCACCTTGAACAGGGGTCCCTCCTACGAGCAGTACTTC

j_call: TRBJ1-1
v_call: TRBV4-1
d_call: NA
clone_size: NA
cdr3_aa: CASSQEALNTEAFF
cdr3_nt: TGCGCCAGCAGCCAAGAGGCCTTGAACACTGAAGCTTTCTTT

j_call: TRBJ2-3
v_call: TRBV5-1
d_call: NA
clone_size: once
cdr3_aa: CASSLAYSPTDTQYF
cdr3_nt: TGCGCCAGCAGCTTGGCCTACAGCCCCACAGATACGCAGTATTTT

j_call: TRBJ2-7
v_call: TRBV4-1
d_call: TRBD1
clone_size: NA
cdr3_aa: CASSQLTGVPYEQYF
cdr3_nt: TGCGCCAGCAGCCAGCTCACAGGGGTCCCCTACGAGCAGTACTTC

j_call: TRBJ1-6
v_call: TRBV7-2
d_call: TRBD1
clone_size: NA
cdr3_aa: CASSFTGENNSPLHF
cdr3_nt: TGTGCCAGCAGCTTTACAGGGGAGAATAATTCACCCCTCCACTTT

j_call: TRBJ2-4
v_call: TRBV5-5
d_call: TRBD2
clone_size: NA
cdr3_aa: CASSPRLAGDKNIQYF
cdr3_nt: TGTGCCAGCAGCCCCCGGTTAGCGGGGGACAAAAACATTCAGTACTTC

j_call: TRBJ1-1
v_call: TRBV6-1
d_call: TRBD1
clone_size: NA
cdr3_aa: CASSELGRGQTEAFF
cdr3_nt: TGTGCCAGCAGTGAATTGGGCAGGGGGCAGACTGAAGCTTTCTTT

j_call: TRBJ1-1
v_call: TRBV5-1
d_call: NA
clone_size: NA
cdr3_aa: CASSLIQSLNTEAFF
cdr3_nt: TGCGCCAGCAGCTTGATACAGTCCCTGAACACTGAAGCTTTCTTT

j_call: TRBJ2-7
v_call: TRBV7-2
d_call: NA
clone_size: NA
cdr3_aa: CASSSPGLTYEQYF
cdr3_nt: TGTGCCAGCAGCTCTCCGGGACTTACCTACGAGCAGTACTTC

j_call: TRBJ2-5
v_call: TRBV5-6
d_call: NA
clone_size: NA
cdr3_aa: CASTQGQRETQYF
cdr3_nt: TGTGCCAGCACCCAGGGTCAGCGAGAGACCCAGTACTTC

j_call: TRBJ1-2
v_call: TRBV3-1/TRBV3-2
d_call: NA
clone_size: NA
cdr3_aa: CASSRPGHGRYTF
cdr3_nt: TGTGCCAGCAGTAGACCGGGACATGGGCGCTACACCTTC

j_call: TRBJ1-2
v_call: TRBV5-1
d_call: NA
clone_size: NA
cdr3_aa: CASSFGLGGPGNTNYGYTF
cdr3_nt: TGCGCCAGCAGCTTCGGCTTAGGAGGGCCAGGGAATACTAACTATGGCTACACCTTC

j_call: TRBJ1-3
v_call: TRBV29-1
d_call: TRBD1
clone_size: NA
cdr3_aa: CSVVTGSGNTIYF
cdr3_nt: TGCAGCGTTGTGACAGGGTCTGGAAACACCATATATTTT

j_call: TRBJ2-5
v_call: TRBV28
d_call: NA
clone_size: NA
cdr3_aa: CASSNSMGGAQETQYF
cdr3_nt: TGTGCCAGCAGTAACAGTATGGGGGGGGCCCAAGAGACCCAGTACTTC

j_call: TRBJ1-1
v_call: TRBV18
d_call: TRBD1
clone_size: NA
cdr3_aa: CASSPGDRVDTEAFF
cdr3_nt: TGTGCCAGCTCACCAGGGGACAGGGTAGACACTGAAGCTTTCTTT

j_call: TRBJ1-2
v_call: TRBV28
d_call: TRBD1
clone_size: NA
cdr3_aa: CASSLGQGERYGYTF
cdr3_nt: TGTGCCAGCAGTTTGGGACAGGGGGAACGCTATGGCTACACCTTC

j_call: TRBJ1-1
v_call: TRBV6-5
d_call: TRBD1
clone_size: few
cdr3_aa: CASARQGITEAFF
cdr3_nt: TGTGCCAGCGCAAGACAGGGCATCACTGAAGCTTTCTTT

j_call: TRBJ1-6
v_call: TRBV9
d_call: TRBD1
clone_size: NA
cdr3_aa: CASNGAGGGATPLHF
cdr3_nt: TGTGCCAGCAATGGGGCTGGAGGGGGCGCGACACCCCTCCACTTT

j_call: TRBJ2-7
v_call: TRBV7-9
d_call: NA
clone_size: NA
cdr3_aa: CASSRQGSLSSYEQYF
cdr3_nt: TGTGCCAGCAGCCGCCAGGGGAGTTTATCCTCCTACGAGCAGTACTTC

j_call: TRBJ1-1
v_call: TRBV11-3
d_call: TRBD1
clone_size: NA
cdr3_aa: CASSSQGDEAFF
cdr3_nt: TGTGCCAGCAGCTCTCAGGGGGATGAAGCTTTCTTT

j_call: TRBJ1-4
v_call: TRBV2
d_call: TRBD1
clone_size: NA
cdr3_aa: CASSAPARLQGRAEKLFF
cdr3_nt: TGTGCCAGCAGTGCCCCAGCAAGACTACAGGGGCGGGCTGAAAAACTGTTTTTT

j_call: TRBJ2-3
v_call: TRBV3-1/TRBV3-2
d_call: TRBD2
clone_size: NA
cdr3_aa: CASSPQEPRGETDTQYF
cdr3_nt: TGTGCCAGCAGCCCTCAAGAGCCGCGGGGGGAAACAGATACGCAGTATTTT

j_call: TRBJ2-7
v_call: TRBV2
d_call: TRBD1
clone_size: NA
cdr3_aa: CASSELGTGLYEQYF
cdr3_nt: TGTGCCAGCAGTGAATTGGGGACAGGGCTGTACGAGCAGTACTTC

j_call: TRBJ1-1
v_call: TRBV7-9
d_call: TRBD1
clone_size: NA
cdr3_aa: CASSPRQGATEAFF
cdr3_nt: TGTGCCAGCAGCCCCCGACAGGGCGCCACTGAAGCTTTCTTT

j_call: TRBJ2-3
v_call: TRBV29-1
d_call: TRBD1
clone_size: NA
cdr3_aa: CSVVWTGAIDTQYF
cdr3_nt: TGCAGCGTTGTCTGGACAGGGGCGATAGATACGCAGTATTTT

j_call: TRBJ2-1
v_call: TRBV10-1
d_call: TRBD1
clone_size: NA
cdr3_aa: CASSPGQGAPYNEQFF
cdr3_nt: TGCGCCAGCAGTCCCGGACAGGGGGCGCCCTACAATGAGCAGTTCTTC

j_call: TRBJ1-1
v_call: TRBV7-9
d_call: NA
clone_size: few
cdr3_aa: CASSLERGEAFF
cdr3_nt: TGTGCCAGCAGCTTAGAGCGGGGTGAAGCTTTCTTT

j_call: TRBJ1-1
v_call: TRBV6-1
d_call: NA
clone_size: few
cdr3_aa: CASSELAGEAFF
cdr3_nt: TGTGCCAGCAGTGAGCTTGCGGGTGAAGCTTTCTTT

j_call: TRBJ1-2
v_call: TRBV13
d_call: NA
clone_size: NA
cdr3_aa: CASSLGRPGGYTF
cdr3_nt: TGTGCCAGCAGCTTAGGCAGGCCAGGCGGCTACACCTTC

j_call: TRBJ1-2
v_call: TRBV6-5
d_call: TRBD1
clone_size: NA
cdr3_aa: CASSPPTGGEYTF
cdr3_nt: TGTGCCAGCAGTCCCCCGACAGGGGGGGAGTACACCTTC